What follows describes a single T cell receptor (beta chain). This entry belongs to a study of blood T cell repertoires in COVID-19. Study-level information: COVID-19 samples, acute and convalescent, were from the United States, Italy and Spain. The analysed material was cDNA or gDNA that came from T cells, B-cell-depleted T cells, or PBMCs.

Libraries were prepared by immunoSEQ multiplex PCR; TCRdb keeps only in-frame clonotypes and omits some of them. The sample lists about 330,000 clones, about 89% occurring once. V lost 5 bases, J lost 8 bases, and 3 bases stayed unmatched. The V gene's germline CDR1 is SQVTM and CDR2 ANQGSEA. This CDR3 has 11 residues. Donors in Cohort 3 who had recovered were those with two negative PCRs, healthcare professional clearance, or resolution of their symptoms. The chain has TRBV29-1 and TRBJ2-1; 7 bases are shared with TRBD1. The sample comprised PBMCs or T cells enriched from blood (not recorded which). The source is a woman aged 25-40 years who had recovered from COVID-19. As DNA, the CDR3 is TGCAGCGTTACTGACAGGGATGAGCAGTTCTTC. Protein: CSVTDRDEQFF.